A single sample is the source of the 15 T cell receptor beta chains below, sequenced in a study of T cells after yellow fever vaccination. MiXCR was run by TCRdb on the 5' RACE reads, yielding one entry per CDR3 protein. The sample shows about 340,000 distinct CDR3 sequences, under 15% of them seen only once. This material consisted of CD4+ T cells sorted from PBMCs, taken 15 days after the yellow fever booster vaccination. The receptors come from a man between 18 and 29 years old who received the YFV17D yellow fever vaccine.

CDR3 sequence: CASSPGGTAVYEQYV. In DNA, the CDR3 is TGCGCCAGCAGCCCGGGCGGGACAGCTGTCTACGAGCAGTACGTC. This chain uses TRBV5-1 with TRBJ2-7, with D possibly matching TRBD1 (7 bases). Between the trimmed V and J ends, which lost 4 bases and 3 bases, there was a span of 17 bases. Germline V gene data show CDR1 as SGHRS and CDR2 as YFSETQ. The CDR3 covers 15 residues.

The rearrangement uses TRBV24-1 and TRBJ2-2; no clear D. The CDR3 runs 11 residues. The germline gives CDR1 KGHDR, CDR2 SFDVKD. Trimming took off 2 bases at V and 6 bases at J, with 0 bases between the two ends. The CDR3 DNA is TGTGCCACCAGTGATTCCGGGGAGCTGTTTTTT. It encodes CATSDSGELFF.

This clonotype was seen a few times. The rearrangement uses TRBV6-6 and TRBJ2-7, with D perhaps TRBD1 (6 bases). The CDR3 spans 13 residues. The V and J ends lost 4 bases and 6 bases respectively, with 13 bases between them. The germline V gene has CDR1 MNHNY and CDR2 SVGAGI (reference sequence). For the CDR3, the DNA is TGTGCCAGCAGTTCCGACAGGTATATCGAGCAGTACTTC. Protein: CASSSDRYIEQYF.

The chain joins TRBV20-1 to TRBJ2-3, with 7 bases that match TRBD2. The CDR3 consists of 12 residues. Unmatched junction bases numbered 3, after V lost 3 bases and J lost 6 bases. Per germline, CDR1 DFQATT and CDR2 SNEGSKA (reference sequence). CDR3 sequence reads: CSASGEGDTQYF. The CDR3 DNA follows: TGCAGTGCTAGCGGGGAGGGGGATACGCAGTATTTT.

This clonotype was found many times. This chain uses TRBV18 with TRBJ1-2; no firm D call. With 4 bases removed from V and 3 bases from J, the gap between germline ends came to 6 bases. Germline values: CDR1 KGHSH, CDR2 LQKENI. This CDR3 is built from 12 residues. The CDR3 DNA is TGTGCCAGCTCACTCCCAGACTATGGCTACACCTTC. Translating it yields CASSLPDYGYTF.

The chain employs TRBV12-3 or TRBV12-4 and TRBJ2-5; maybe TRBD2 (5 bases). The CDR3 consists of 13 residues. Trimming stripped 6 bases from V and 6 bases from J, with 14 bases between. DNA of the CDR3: TGTGCCAGCAGCTCAGCGGAGGTTCAGACCCAGTACTTC. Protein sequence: CASSSAEVQTQYF.

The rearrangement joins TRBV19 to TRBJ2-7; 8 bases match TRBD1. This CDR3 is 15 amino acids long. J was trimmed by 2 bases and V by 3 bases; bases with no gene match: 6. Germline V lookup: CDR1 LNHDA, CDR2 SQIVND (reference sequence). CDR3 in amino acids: CASSMETGVTYEQYF. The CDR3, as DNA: TGTGCCAGTAGTATGGAGACAGGGGTCACCTACGAGCAGTACTTC.

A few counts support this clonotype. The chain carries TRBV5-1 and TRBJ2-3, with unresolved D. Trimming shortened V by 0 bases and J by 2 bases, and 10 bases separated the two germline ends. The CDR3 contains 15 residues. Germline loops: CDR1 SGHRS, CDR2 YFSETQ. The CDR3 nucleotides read TGCGCCAGCAGCTTGGGGTCACCTAACACAGATACGCAGTATTTT. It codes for CASSLGSPNTDTQYF. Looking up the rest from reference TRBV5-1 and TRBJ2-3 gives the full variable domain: KAGVTQTPRYLIKTRGQQVTLSCSPISGHRSVSWYQQTPGQGLQFLFEYFSETQRNKGNFPGRFSGRQFSNSRSEMNVSTLELGDSALYLCASSLGSPNTDTQYFGPGTRLTVL.

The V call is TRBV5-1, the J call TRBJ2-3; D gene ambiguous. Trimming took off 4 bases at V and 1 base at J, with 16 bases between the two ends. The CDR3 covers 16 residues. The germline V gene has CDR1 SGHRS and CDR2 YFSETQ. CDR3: CASSPTFLWGTDTQYF. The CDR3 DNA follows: TGCGCCAGCAGCCCCACTTTTCTTTGGGGCACAGATACGCAGTATTTT.

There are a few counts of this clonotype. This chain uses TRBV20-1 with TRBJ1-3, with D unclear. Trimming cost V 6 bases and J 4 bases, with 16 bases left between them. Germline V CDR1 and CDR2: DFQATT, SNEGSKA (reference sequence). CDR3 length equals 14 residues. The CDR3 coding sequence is TGCAGTGCCCCCGAACGGACTTCGGGAAACACCATATATTTT. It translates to CSAPERTSGNTIYF.

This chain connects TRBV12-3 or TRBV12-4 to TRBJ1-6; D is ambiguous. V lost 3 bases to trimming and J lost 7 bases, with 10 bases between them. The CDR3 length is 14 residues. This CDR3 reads CASSFMGGNSPLHF. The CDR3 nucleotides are TGTGCCAGCAGTTTTATGGGTGGGAATTCACCCCTCCACTTT.

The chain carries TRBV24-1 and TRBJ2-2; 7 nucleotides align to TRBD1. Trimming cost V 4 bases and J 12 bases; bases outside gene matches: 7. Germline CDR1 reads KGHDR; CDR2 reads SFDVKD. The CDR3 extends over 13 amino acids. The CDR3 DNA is TGTGCCACCAGTGAACCAACAGGGGTGAAGCTGTTTTTT. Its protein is CATSEPTGVKLFF.

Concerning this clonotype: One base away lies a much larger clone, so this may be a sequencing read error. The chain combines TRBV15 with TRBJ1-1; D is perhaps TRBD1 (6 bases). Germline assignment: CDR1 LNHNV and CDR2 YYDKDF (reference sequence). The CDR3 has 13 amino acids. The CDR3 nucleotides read TGTGCCGCCAGCAGAGACCAGGGGCAACGGGCTTTCTTT. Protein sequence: CAASRDQGQRAFF.

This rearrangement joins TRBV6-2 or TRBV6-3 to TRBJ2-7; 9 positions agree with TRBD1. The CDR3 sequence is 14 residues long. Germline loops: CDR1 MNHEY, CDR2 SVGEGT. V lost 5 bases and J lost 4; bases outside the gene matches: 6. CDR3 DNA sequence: TGTGCCAGCAGTACAGGGACAGGGATTTACGAGCAGTACGTC. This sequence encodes CASSTGTGIYEQYV.

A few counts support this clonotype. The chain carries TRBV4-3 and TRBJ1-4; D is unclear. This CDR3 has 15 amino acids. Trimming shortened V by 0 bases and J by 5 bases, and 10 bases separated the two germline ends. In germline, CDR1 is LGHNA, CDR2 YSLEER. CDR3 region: CASSQEGRVNEKLFF. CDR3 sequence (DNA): TGCGCCAGCAGCCAAGAAGGGAGGGTAAATGAAAAACTGTTTTTT.